This is a list of T cell receptor beta chains from one sample in a study of control samples from healthy donors and cancer patients. Profiling relied on immunoSEQ multiplex PCR, and the TCRdb table lists in-frame clones only, not all of them. The sample has just under 75,000 clones, roughly 90% seen once. Specimen: blood. The receptor source for this set is a woman between 50 and 59 years old in good health. CDR3s include the opening cysteine and the closing phenylalanine or tryptophan. D genes are given only for firm matches. Only some rows state a clone size, as once, few, many or a class for expanded clones.

>NA|TRBJ1-1|NA|TRBV12-3/TRBV12-4
CASGRGTEAFF
TGTGCCTCAGGCAGAGGCACTGAAGCTTTCTTT
>TRBD1|TRBJ2-1|NA|TRBV4-1
CASSQGTAYTYNEQFF
TGCGCCAGCAGCCAGGGGACAGCTTATACCTACAATGAGCAGTTCTTC
>NA|TRBJ2-3|NA|TRBV7-9
CASSPLGANTDTQYF
TGTGCCAGCAGCCCACTTGGAGCTAACACAGATACGCAGTATTTT
>TRBD2|TRBJ2-3|NA|TRBV7-8
CASSWTVAGGIPDTQYF
TGTGCCAGCAGCTGGACGGTAGCGGGAGGTATCCCAGATACGCAGTATTTT
>TRBD2|TRBJ2-2|NA|TRBV9
CASSDSMRGAGTSGSGELFF
TGTGCCAGCAGCGACTCCATGAGGGGAGCCGGGACTAGCGGGAGTGGGGAGCTGTTTTTT
>NA|TRBJ2-5|NA|TRBV5-1
CASSPPGQKETQYF
TGCGCCAGCAGCCCCCCGGGGCAGAAAGAGACCCAGTACTTC
>NA|TRBJ2-7|NA|TRBV7-9
CASSLVRETDEQYF
TGTGCCAGCAGCTTAGTCAGGGAGACGGACGAGCAGTACTTC
>NA|TRBJ2-2|NA|TRBV19
CASTLGIGGITGELFF
TGTGCCAGTACCCTCGGGATAGGGGGGATCACCGGGGAGCTGTTTTTT
>NA|TRBJ2-7|many|TRBV2
CASSVSEDPSYEQYF
TGTGCCAGCAGTGTTTCCGAGGACCCCTCCTACGAGCAGTACTTC
>NA|TRBJ2-2|once|TRBV6-5
CASRVTTGELFF
TGTGCCAGCAGGGTAACGACCGGGGAGCTGTTTTTT
>TRBD2|TRBJ2-1|NA|TRBV28
CASMGEREAHNEQFF
TGTGCCAGCATGGGCGAGCGGGAGGCCCACAATGAGCAGTTCTTC
>NA|TRBJ2-1|few|TRBV4-2
CASSQEVGGDYNEQFF
TGTGCCAGCAGCCAAGAGGTCGGAGGCGATTACAATGAGCAGTTCTTC
>TRBD1|TRBJ2-5|NA|TRBV10-2
CASSERTGGMKTQYF
TGCGCCAGCAGTGAGCGTACAGGGGGGATGAAGACCCAGTACTTC
>TRBD2|TRBJ2-7|once|TRBV7-2
CASSLAPSGSYEQYF
TGTGCCAGCAGCTTGGCGCCTAGCGGTTCCTACGAGCAGTACTTC
>NA|TRBJ2-7|NA|TRBV4-1
CASSQVGAQIYEQYF
TGCGCCAGCAGCCAAGTAGGGGCCCAGATCTACGAGCAGTACTTC
>NA|TRBJ2-1|NA|TRBV30
CAWSPKQHGEIQFF
TGTGCCTGGAGTCCGAAACAACACGGGGAGATACAGTTCTTC
>TRBD2|TRBJ2-3|NA|TRBV5-1
CASSLGLAGESDTQYF
TGCGCCAGCAGCTTGGGACTAGCGGGAGAGTCAGATACGCAGTATTTT
>NA|TRBJ2-1|NA|TRBV4-2
CASSRGLLSYNEQFF
TGTGCCAGCAGCCGGGGACTCCTCTCCTACAATGAGCAGTTCTTC
>NA|TRBJ1-4|NA|TRBV7-8
CASSAMGWRRDEKLFF
TGTGCCAGCAGCGCCATGGGGTGGAGGAGGGATGAAAAACTGTTTTTT
>NA|TRBJ1-2|NA|TRBV2
CASRAHGGEYGYTF
TGTGCCAGCAGGGCACACGGAGGGGAGTATGGCTACACCTTC
>NA|TRBJ1-2|NA|TRBV5-6
CASSSPREEDGYTF
TGTGCCAGCAGCTCCCCCAGGGAGGAAGATGGCTACACCTTC
>TRBD2|TRBJ2-1|NA|TRBV6-2/TRBV6-3
CASSLDSSGTSSSYNEQFF
TGTGCCAGCAGTCTCGATTCGTCCGGGACTAGCTCCTCCTACAATGAGCAGTTCTTC
>NA|TRBJ2-2|NA|TRBV10-2
CASSGSTSGELFF
TGCGCCAGCAGTGGCTCCACCTCCGGGGAGCTGTTTTTT
>TRBD2|TRBJ2-1|NA|TRBV29-1
CSVEPGGARSNEQFF
TGCAGCGTTGAACCCGGGGGGGCCAGGTCCAATGAGCAGTTCTTC
>TRBD1|TRBJ1-5|NA|TRBV27
CASSLFFGYGQAENQPQHF
TGTGCCAGCAGTTTATTTTTTGGATACGGACAGGCGGAAAATCAGCCCCAGCATTTT
>NA|TRBJ2-1|NA|TRBV24-1
CATTAAPGRNEQFF
TGTGCCACCACTGCAGCGCCGGGAAGGAATGAGCAGTTCTTC
>NA|TRBJ1-6|NA|TRBV7-9
CASSSRGSSYNSPLHF
TGTGCCAGCAGCTCTAGGGGGAGCTCCTATAATTCACCCCTCCACTTT
>TRBD2|TRBJ2-3|NA|TRBV2
CASSPGLAGAGDTQYF
TGTGCCAGCAGTCCGGGACTAGCGGGAGCTGGAGATACGCAGTATTTT
>NA|TRBJ1-1|NA|TRBV3-1/TRBV3-2
CASSQDGGGTEAFF
TGTGCCAGCAGCCAAGATGGCGGAGGGACTGAAGCTTTCTTT
>TRBD2|TRBJ2-7|NA|TRBV29-1
CSVDEASGGQYF
TGCAGCGTTGATGAGGCTAGCGGAGGGCAGTACTTC
>NA|TRBJ2-7|NA|TRBV28
CASSSYYEQYF
TGTGCCAGCAGTTCCTACTACGAGCAGTACTTC
>NA|TRBJ2-2|NA|TRBV11-2
CASSSSIFQGRSYTGELFF
TGTGCCAGCAGCTCTTCCATTTTTCAGGGGCGATCATACACCGGGGAGCTGTTTTTT
>NA|TRBJ1-5|NA|TRBV30
CAWSVKGKAQPQHF
TGTGCCTGGAGTGTAAAGGGAAAAGCTCAGCCCCAGCATTTT
>TRBD1|TRBJ2-2|NA|TRBV18
CASSPEEGGATGELFF
TGTGCCAGCTCACCAGAGGAAGGGGGCGCGACCGGGGAGCTGTTTTTT
>TRBD2|TRBJ2-1|NA|TRBV6-1
CASSGVSGRPGNEQFF
TGTGCCAGCAGTGGAGTTAGCGGGAGGCCAGGGAATGAGCAGTTCTTC
>TRBD1|TRBJ2-5|NA|TRBV5-1
CASIRTGDSGETQYF
TGCGCCAGCATACGGACAGGGGACTCAGGGGAGACCCAGTACTTC